The sequence of this T cell receptor (beta chain) was determined in a study of blood T cell repertoires in COVID-19. At the level of the study: COVID-19 samples, acute and convalescent, were from the United States, Italy and Spain.

Trimming removed 0 bases at V and 8 bases at J, with 16 bases between. In germline, CDR1 is MNHEY, CDR2 SVGAGI. This CDR3 contains 16 residues. TCRdb's copy holds only in-frame clones and misses some; the assay was immunoSEQ multiplex PCR. This sample carries around 93,000 clones, around nine tenths of them seen once, and the ten largest clones take more than 9.5%. J is TRBJ1-4 and V is TRBV6-5; the D is unclear. This receptor was obtained from a man aged 80 or over with acute or convalescent COVID-19. Sequences were obtained from peripheral blood. For the CDR3, the DNA is TGTGCCAGCAGTTACTCGAGGGTAAACGAGAAGGAAAAACTGTTTTTT. Amino acid sequence: CASSYSRVNEKEKLFF.